This T cell receptor beta chain was identified in a study of beta chain features in type 1 diabetes. Study-level points and caveats: Relative to healthy donors, patients appeared to have naive, central memory and Treg TCRB repertoires that were more similar. An over-representation of cells with high TCR expression could result from cDNA sequencing.

This clone showed up just a few times. No antigen is known for it. TCRB transcripts that were expressed got sequenced, as all of the isolated RNA had been reverse transcribed. Sequencing was performed with immunoSEQ multiplex PCR; in TCRdb, only in-frame clones are kept and a portion is missing. The table shows 240,000 or so clones, with 25% to 30% occurring only once. Germline V gene lookup returns CDR1 SNHLY and CDR2 FYNNEI. V dropped 11 bases and J dropped 6; count of bases not matched to a gene: 8. The CDR3 runs to 14 residues. This clonotype was obtained from a young man in good health. This chain links TRBV2 with TRBJ1-6; TRBD1 agrees at 9 bases. Sequenced: central memory CD4+ T cells from blood. In DNA form, the CDR3 reads TGTGCCGTACAGGGGGCACGGGGTAATTCACCCCTCCACTTT. It specifies CAVQGARGNSPLHF.